This T cell receptor beta chain was sequenced during a study of blood T cell repertoires in COVID-19. CDR3 length equals 15 residues. In germline, CDR1 is SGHRS, CDR2 YFSETQ. Trimming took 4 bases from V and 3 from J; bases not matched to a gene: 5. Data came from immunoSEQ multiplex PCR; TCRdb stores just in-frame clones and leaves some out. The data contain 300,000 to 450,000 clones, approximately 89% of them singletons. This receptor was identified in a woman aged 60-75 years with COVID-19, enrolled during active disease. Sequenced: peripheral blood. The chain employs TRBV5-1 and TRBJ2-7; 12 nucleotides line up with TRBD1. CDR3 nucleotide sequence: TGCGCCAGCAGCCAGGGGACAGGGGGCTTCTACGAGCAGTACTTC. Its protein product is CASSQGTGGFYEQYF.